The rows below give T cell receptor beta chains drawn from one sample of a study of regulatory T cells in long-lasting Graves disease. TCRdb ran MiXCR on the multiplex PCR reads and lists one entry per CDR3 protein. The sample has 620,000 or so distinct CDR3 sequences, under 20% seen once. The same sample was also used in a study of T cells in Graves' hyperthyroidism and ophthalmopathy.

Sequenced material: peripheral blood mononuclear cells (PBMCs), taken at new diagnosis, from a patient treated with antithyroid drugs. These receptors were obtained from a woman aged 30 to 39 with Graves disease. The CDR3 runs from the conserved cysteine through the conserved F or W. A D gene is named only where the DNA matches it firmly. Size values are once, few and many counts, or a class for expanded clones, and some rows have none.

>TRBV20-1|many|TRBJ2-1|TRBD2
TGCAGTGCTAGTCCTAGCGGGAGTAAGAATGAGCAGTTCTTC
CSASPSGSKNEQFF
>TRBV9|NA|TRBJ2-2|NA
TGTGCCAGCAAGCGGAGTGGGACCGGGGAGCTGTTTTTT
CASKRSGTGELFF
>TRBV12-5|many|TRBJ1-2|TRBD1
TGTGCTAGTGTTACGACAGGGGGGGAGAAACCCTATGGCTACACCTTC
CASVTTGGEKPYGYTF
>TRBV5-1|NA|TRBJ2-2|NA
TGCGCCAGCAGCTTGCCGGATGCAGGACAAGACGGGGAGCTGTTTTTT
CASSLPDAGQDGELFF
>TRBV7-8|few|TRBJ2-1|NA
TGTGCCAGCAGCTTAGTGGCCTTTCCTCATGAGCAGTTCTTC
CASSLVAFPHEQFF
>TRBV6-1|many|TRBJ1-1|NA
TGTGCCAGCAGCACGAAAGGCACTGAAGCTTTCTTT
CASSTKGTEAFF
>TRBV5-6|NA|TRBJ1-6|NA
TGTGCCAGCAGCCGTGACGGACCTAATTCACCCCTCCACTTT
CASSRDGPNSPLHF
>TRBV30|NA|TRBJ2-2|NA
TGTGCCTGGAGCTCTTTGTATACCGGGGAGCTGTTTTTT
CAWSSLYTGELFF
>TRBV19|NA|TRBJ2-5|NA
TGTGCCAGTAGTACGGCCGGTGGGGAGACCCAGTACTTC
CASSTAGGETQYF
>TRBV6-2/TRBV6-3|NA|TRBJ2-3|NA
TGTGCCAGCAGTCTATACCCCCCTACCGGGTCTTCAGGGGATACGCAGTATTTT
CASSLYPPTGSSGDTQYF
>TRBV14|NA|TRBJ1-2|NA
TGTGCCAGCAGCCGACAGAACTACTATGGCTACACCTTC
CASSRQNYYGYTF
>TRBV3-1|few|TRBJ2-2|NA
TGTGCCAGCAGCCAAGAGCGGTCTTCTGGGACCGGGGAGCTGTTTTTT
CASSQERSSGTGELFF
>TRBV2|few|TRBJ1-4|NA
TGTGCCAGCAAGTATGAGGTCACAACTAATGAAAAACTGTTTTTT
CASKYEVTTNEKLFF
>TRBV6-2/TRBV6-3|NA|TRBJ2-3|NA
TGTGCCAGCAGTGGGACTTTAGAGAGTACACAGTATTTT
CASSGTLESTQYF
>TRBV28|NA|TRBJ1-2|NA
TGTGCCAGCAGTTTGGGGGGTACAGTTGGGTCTGGCTACACCTTC
CASSLGGTVGSGYTF
>TRBV4-1|few|TRBJ1-2|NA
TGCGCCAGCAGCCAACCCTCGGCCCAAACGAACTATGGCTACACCTTC
CASSQPSAQTNYGYTF
>TRBV29-1|NA|TRBJ2-7|TRBD1
TGCAGCGTAAGATCCGGGACAGGGAACTACGAGCAGTACTTC
CSVRSGTGNYEQYF
>TRBV12-3/TRBV12-4|many|TRBJ1-2|NA
TGTGCCAGCAGTTTAGCGCAGGGCTTGGGCTACACCTTC
CASSLAQGLGYTF
>TRBV6-2/TRBV6-3|many|TRBJ1-1|NA
TGTGCCAGCATTTTTTTGGGCACTGAAGCTTTCTTT
CASIFLGTEAFF
>TRBV6-2/TRBV6-3|NA|TRBJ2-4|NA
TGTGCCAGCAGTTCCCTAGGCGGTTTCCTAGCCAAAAACATTCAGTACTTC
CASSSLGGFLAKNIQYF
>TRBV20-1|few|TRBJ2-1|TRBD1
TGCAGTGCTTCGACAGGGGGCGGTGAGCAGTTCTTC
CSASTGGGEQFF
>TRBV28|many|TRBJ1-2|TRBD1
TGTGCCAGCAGTTCCCCAGGGGGGGCAAACTATGGCTACACCTTC
CASSSPGGANYGYTF
>TRBV9|NA|TRBJ1-2|NA
TGTGCCAGCAGCCCAAATGGCAGTCCAAGGCGTGGCTACACCTTC
CASSPNGSPRRGYTF
>TRBV30|once|TRBJ1-5|NA
TGTGCCTGGAGCTCGGGGGGGGGCAATCAGCCCCAGCATTTT
CAWSSGGGNQPQHF
>TRBV4-3|few|TRBJ2-5|NA
TGCGCCAGCAGCCAACCCGTGGTGGGTGGGAAGACCCAGTACTTC
CASSQPVVGGKTQYF
>TRBV3-1|NA|TRBJ2-2|NA
TGTGCCAGCAGCCAAGGAGACTCCTTGACACCGATTGACGGGGAGCTGTTTTTT
CASSQGDSLTPIDGELFF
>TRBV28|many|TRBJ1-1|NA
TGTGCCAGCACCCCGATAATGAACACTGAAGCTTTCTTT
CASTPIMNTEAFF
>TRBV20-1|many|TRBJ1-5|TRBD1
TGCAGTGCTAACGAGGACAGGAGGATAAATCAGCCCCAGCATTTT
CSANEDRRINQPQHF
>TRBV6-2/TRBV6-3|few|TRBJ2-7|TRBD2
TGTGCCAGCAGTTGGGCTAGCGGGAGACCCTCCTACGAGCAGTACTTC
CASSWASGRPSYEQYF
>TRBV27|once|TRBJ2-2|TRBD2
TGTGCCAGCAGGCGGGAGGGGGGCACCGGGGAGCTGTTTTTT
CASRREGGTGELFF
>TRBV30|NA|TRBJ1-5|NA
TGTGCCTGGGACAGATCGGATGGTCAGCCCCAGCATTTT
CAWDRSDGQPQHF
>TRBV18|NA|TRBJ2-7|NA
TGTGCCAGCTCACCAGGAGCGGGTCCAGACTACGAGCAGTACTTC
CASSPGAGPDYEQYF